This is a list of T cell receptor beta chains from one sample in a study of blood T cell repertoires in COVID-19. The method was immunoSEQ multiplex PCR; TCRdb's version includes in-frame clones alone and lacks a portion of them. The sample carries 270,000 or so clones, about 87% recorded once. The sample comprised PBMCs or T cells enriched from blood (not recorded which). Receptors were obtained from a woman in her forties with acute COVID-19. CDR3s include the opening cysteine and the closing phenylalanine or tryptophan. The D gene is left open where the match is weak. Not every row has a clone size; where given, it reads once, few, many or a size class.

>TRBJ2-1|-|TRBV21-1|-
TGTGCCAGCGCGTTATCGGGAGGGGGGCTTTGGGAGCAGTTCTTC
CASALSGGGLWEQFF
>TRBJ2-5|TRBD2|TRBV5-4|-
TGTGCCAGCAGCCCTGGGACTAGCGAACAAGAGACCCAGTACTTC
CASSPGTSEQETQYF
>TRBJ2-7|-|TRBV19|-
TGTGCCAGTAGTATAGATCCGAGCTACGAGCAGTACTTC
CASSIDPSYEQYF
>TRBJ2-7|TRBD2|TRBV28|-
TGTGCCAGCAGTTTGTCGGGAGGGGCGTATGAGCAGTACTTC
CASSLSGGAYEQYF
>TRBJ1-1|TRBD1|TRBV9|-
TGTGCCAGCAGCGCGGGACAGGGTGTGGACACTGAAGCTTTCTTT
CASSAGQGVDTEAFF
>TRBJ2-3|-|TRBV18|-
TGTGCCAGCTCACTCGGACTGACTAGCACAGATACGCAGTATTTT
CASSLGLTSTDTQYF
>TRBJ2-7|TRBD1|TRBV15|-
TGTGCCACCAGCAGAGAGGCGGGACAGGTTTACGAGCAGTACTTC
CATSREAGQVYEQYF
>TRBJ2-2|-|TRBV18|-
TGTGCCAGCTCACCAGGTTCTAAGCGGGACACCGGGGAGCTGTTTTTT
CASSPGSKRDTGELFF
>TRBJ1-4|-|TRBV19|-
TGTGCCAGTAGCGGACAGTTAGATGAAAAACTGTTTTTT
CASSGQLDEKLFF
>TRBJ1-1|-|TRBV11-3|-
TGTGCCAGCAGCTATCGGGAGACCGCGGGGACCGAAGCTTTCTTT
CASSYRETAGTEAFF
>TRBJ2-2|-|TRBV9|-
TGTGCCAGCAGTTCTCCGCAGGGGCTAGCGGAAAACACCGGGGAGCTGTTTTTT
CASSSPQGLAENTGELFF
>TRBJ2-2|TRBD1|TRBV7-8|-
TGTGCCAGCAGCTTAGGCCTCGGACAGGCGAACACCGGGGAGCTGTTTTTT
CASSLGLGQANTGELFF
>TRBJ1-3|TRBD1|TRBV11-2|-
TGTGCCAGCAGCCAGAGACAGGGGACGGCAGGAAACACCATATATTTT
CASSQRQGTAGNTIYF
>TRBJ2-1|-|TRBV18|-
TGTGCCAGCTCACCACCTCACGGGAGTAGCCACAATGAGCAGTTCTTC
CASSPPHGSSHNEQFF
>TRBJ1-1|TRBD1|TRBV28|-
TGTGCCAGCAGTTTATTCGGGACAGGGACGGAAGCTTTCTTT
CASSLFGTGTEAFF
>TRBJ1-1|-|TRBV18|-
TGTGCCAGCTCAGAAGGGGTTAACACTGAAGCTTTCTTT
CASSEGVNTEAFF
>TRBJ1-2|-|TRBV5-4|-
TGTGCCAGCAGCTTGGGAGGTATGGGCTATGGCTACACCTTC
CASSLGGMGYGYTF
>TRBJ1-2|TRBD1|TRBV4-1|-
TGCGCCAGCAGCCAAGATCCAGGGGGCAACTATGGCTACACCTTC
CASSQDPGGNYGYTF
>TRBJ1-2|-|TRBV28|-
TGTGCCAGCAGTTTAAGGGGATTCGACTATGGCTACACCTTC
CASSLRGFDYGYTF
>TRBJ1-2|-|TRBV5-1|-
TGCGCCAGCAGCCGAGACAAGAAATGGGGCTACACCTTC
CASSRDKKWGYTF
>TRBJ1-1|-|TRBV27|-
TGTGCCAGCAGGTTCGGGGTGGAAGCTTTCTTT
CASRFGVEAFF
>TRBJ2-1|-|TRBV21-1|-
TGTGCCAGCAGTTATCGAGCGGGAGCAAATGAGCAGTTCTTC
CASSYRAGANEQFF
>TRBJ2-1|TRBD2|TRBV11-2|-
TGTGCCAGCAGCTGGGAGGGGTCGTACAATGAGCAGTTCTTC
CASSWEGSYNEQFF
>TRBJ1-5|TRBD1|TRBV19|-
TGTGCCAGTACGACAGGGGGCTTACGATTCATAAATCAGCCCCAGCATTTT
CASTTGGLRFINQPQHF
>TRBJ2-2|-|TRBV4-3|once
TGCGCCAGCAGGTTCCAGGGGACGGGGGAGCTGTTTTTT
CASRFQGTGELFF
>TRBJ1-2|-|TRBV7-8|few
TGTGCCAGCAATCAAGGGGGAAGAAAGGGCACCTATGGCTACACCTTC
CASNQGGRKGTYGYTF
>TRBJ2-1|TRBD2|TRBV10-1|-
TGCGCCAGCAGTGATAGGCTAGCGGGAAACAATGAGCAGTTCTTC
CASSDRLAGNNEQFF
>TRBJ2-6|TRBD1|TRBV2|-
TGTGCCAGCGGAACGGACAGGCCTGCCCCGGGCGGGGCCAACGTCCTGACTTTC
CASGTDRPAPGGANVLTF